The 20 T cell receptor beta chains presented below share a single source sample, sequenced in a study of molecular identifiers for immune sequencing clone quantification. TCRdb called the PCR reads again in MiXCR, with one record for every CDR3 protein. The data show a few hundred thousand distinct CDR3 sequences, roughly 23% seen once. The specimen sequenced was naive CD8+ T cells from blood, with Jurkat cell RNA spiked in. Subset indicated: FACS-sorted CD8+CD4-CCR7+CD45RA+ naive T cells. These receptors all come from a human donor in good health. Some libraries in this study had Jurkat cell RNA spiked in.

The chain employs TRBV3-1 and TRBJ1-1, with a weak D call TRBD1 (5 bases). The germline V gene has CDR1 LGHDT and CDR2 YNNKEL (reference sequence). Trimming cost V 3 bases and J 0 bases, with 8 bases left between them. The CDR3 spans 14 residues. CDR3 DNA: TGTGCCAGCAGCCAGGGGGGAATGAACACTGAAGCTTTCTTT. Translating gives CASSQGGMNTEAFF.

This clonotype was picked up many times. The chain joins TRBV7-2 to TRBJ2-5; D remains ambiguous. The CDR3 runs 13 residues. V was shortened by 2 bases and J by 4 bases, with 8 bases between the two germline ends. From germline, CDR1 is SGHTA and CDR2 FQGNSA. In DNA form, the CDR3 reads TGTGCCAGCAGCTTACCCCCCGGAGAGACCCAGTACTTC. Amino acid sequence: CASSLPPGETQYF.

Note on this clonotype: One base away lies a much larger clone, so this may be a sequencing read error. This chain connects TRBV4-1 to TRBJ1-5, with TRBD1 matching 7 bases. Germline V gives CDR1 MGHRA, CDR2 YSYEKL. The CDR3 runs to 14 residues. The CDR3 protein is CASSEGGRSQPQQF. The CDR3 region has the DNA TGCGCCAGCAGCGAAGGGGGCCGTAGTCAGCCCCAGCAATTT.

There are many counts of this clonotype. V usage is TRBV20-1 and J usage is TRBJ2-5, with 8 bases lining up with TRBD2. The CDR3 has 13 amino acids. The V segment lost 3 bases and the J segment 5 bases; nucleotides outside the gene matches: 5. The germline V gene has CDR1 DFQATT and CDR2 SNEGSKA (reference sequence). CDR3 coding DNA: TGCAGTGCTAGGCCAGCGGGGGAGGAGACCCAGTACTTC. This codes for CSARPAGEETQYF.

This clonotype came up many times. The genes are TRBV4-3 and TRBJ2-5; 8 nucleotides match TRBD1. The CDR3 totals 16 residues. V was pared by 0 bases and J by 0 bases, with 3 bases of the junction left unmatched. Germline V gene data show CDR1 as LGHNA and CDR2 as YSLEER. In DNA form, the CDR3 reads TGCGCCAGCAGCCAAGATATGACAGGGGACCAAGAGACCCAGTACTTC. This sequence encodes CASSQDMTGDQETQYF.

This clonotype occurred a few times. J is TRBJ2-7 and V is TRBV4-3, with D tentatively TRBD1 or TRBD2 (5 bases each). CDR3 length: 15 residues. Trimming took off 0 bases at V and 7 bases at J, with 16 bases between the two ends. Germline loops: CDR1 LGHNA, CDR2 YSLEER. The CDR3 nucleotides are TGCGCCAGCAGCCAAGAAGGGGACCGAAACCGGGAGCAGTACTTC. It codes for CASSQEGDRNREQYF.

This clonotype came up a few times. The gene calls are TRBV20-1 and TRBJ2-3; 16 bases line up with TRBD2. V dropped 0 bases and J dropped 2; count of bases not matched to a gene: 8. The germline V gene has CDR1 DFQATT and CDR2 SNEGSKA (reference sequence). The CDR3 consists of 19 residues. The CDR3 nucleotides are TGCAGTGCTAGAGATAGTCCGGGACTAGCGGGGGGGCCCACAGATACGCAGTATTTT. As protein: CSARDSPGLAGGPTDTQYF.

V is TRBV20-1 and J is TRBJ2-7; weak D call: TRBD2 (6 bases). Looked up from germline, CDR1 is DFQATT and CDR2 is SNEGSKA (reference sequence). Trimming pared 8 bases from V and 2 bases from J, leaving 19 bases between. CDR3 size: 14 residues. As DNA, the CDR3 is TGCAGTACTAAAGATCCGGGAGCGCCCTACGAGCAGTACTTC. It yields the protein CSTKDPGAPYEQYF.

As for this clonotype: A read error is possible here, since a much larger clone lies one base away. The V call is TRBV12-3 or TRBV12-4, the J call TRBJ2-7; D is tentatively TRBD1 or TRBD2 (5 bases each). The CDR3 spans 13 residues. The CDR3 sequence: CAGSLGTPYEQYF. The CDR3 coding sequence is TGTGCCGGCAGTTTAGGGACCCCTTACGAGCAGTACTTC.

This clonotype was seen ten or more times. The V and J genes are TRBV7-9 and TRBJ1-1, with D uncertain. V lost 2 bases and J lost 0, with 7 bases in between. CDR3 length equals 14 residues. Germline assignment: CDR1 SEHNR and CDR2 FQNEAQ (reference sequence). This CDR3 is CASSLYGLNTEAFF. The CDR3 bases are TGTGCCAGCAGCTTATACGGACTGAACACTGAAGCTTTCTTT.

The sample holds a few counts of this clonotype. The genes are TRBV4-3 and TRBJ1-5, with a tentative D call TRBD1 (5 bases). V lost 0 bases, J lost 4 bases, and 7 bases lay in between. The CDR3 totals 14 residues. Per the germline V gene, CDR1 is LGHNA and CDR2 is YSLEER. CDR3 protein: CASSQEAGNQPQHF. DNA of the CDR3: TGCGCCAGCAGCCAAGAGGCAGGGAATCAGCCCCAGCATTTT.

This clonotype was counted ten times or more. The rearrangement links TRBV5-1 to TRBJ2-7, with TRBD2 identical over 10 bases. The CDR3 consists of 15 residues. Trimming removed 2 bases from V and 3 bases from J; junction bases left unmatched: 5. CDR1 SGHRS and CDR2 YFSETQ come from the germline V gene. This CDR3 is CASSLTGTSDYEQYF. The CDR3 DNA reads as TGCGCCAGCAGCTTAACCGGGACTAGCGACTACGAGCAGTACTTC.

This clonotype was found many times. The chain combines TRBV7-2 with TRBJ1-6; tentative D call: TRBD1 (6 bases). Germline V lookup: CDR1 SGHTA, CDR2 FQGNSA. Trimming left V 1 base short and J 9 bases short, with 13 bases between. This CDR3 is built from 15 residues. CDR3 in DNA: TGTGCCAGCAGCTTAGACGGCAGGGGAGGTTCACCCCTCCACTTT. This gives the protein CASSLDGRGGSPLHF. Full variable domain (missing parts from reference TRBV7-2 and TRBJ1-6): GAGVSQSPSNKVTEKGKDVELRCDPISGHTALYWYRQSLGQGLEFLIYFQGNSAPDKSGLPSDRFSAERTGGSVSTLTIQRTQQEDSAVYLCASSLDGRGGSPLHFGNGTRLTVT.

This clonotype was counted between two and nine times. The V and J genes are TRBV4-3 and TRBJ1-3, with D tentatively TRBD1 (5 bases). The germline CDR1 and CDR2 sequences are LGHNA and YSLEER. The length of the CDR3 is 15 residues. V lost 0 bases and J 1 base, leaving 7 bases between the germline ends. The CDR3 is CASSQDAGSGNTIYF. In nucleotides, the CDR3 is TGCGCCAGCAGCCAAGATGCAGGGTCTGGAAACACCATATATTTT.

This clonotype occurred many times. The V gene is TRBV30, the J gene TRBJ2-7; D remains unclear. The germline CDR1 and CDR2 sequences are GTSNPN and SVGIG (reference sequence). Trimming removed 2 bases at V and 4 bases at J, with 9 bases between. This CDR3 spans 12 amino acids. The CDR3 coding sequence is TGTGCCTGGAGTAACAGATATTACGAGCAGTACTTC. Its translation is CAWSNRYYEQYF.

This clonotype has a single count. It may be a read error: a sequence one base away is much more abundant. This rearrangement joins TRBV6-1 to TRBJ2-7; tentatively, D is TRBD1 (6 bases). The germline V gene has CDR1 MNHNS and CDR2 SASEGT. The CDR3 has 15 residues. The CDR3 is CASSELVTGNYERYF. The CDR3 nucleotides are TGTGCCAGCAGTGAATTGGTGACAGGAAACTACGAGCGGTACTTC.

The rearrangement joins TRBV29-1 to TRBJ2-5, with 7 bases lining up with TRBD1. V shed 1 base and J 5 bases; nucleotides not matched to a gene: 4. Germline CDR1 and CDR2: SQVTM and ANQGSEA. The CDR3 spans 13 residues. The CDR3 reads CSVEGQGVETQYF. The CDR3 DNA reads TGCAGCGTTGAAGGCCAGGGGGTGGAGACCCAGTACTTC.

V is TRBV9 and J is TRBJ2-2, with 7 positions matching TRBD1. V was pared by 7 bases and J by 4 bases, with 10 bases of the junction left unmatched. CDR1 is SGDLS, CDR2 YYNGEE, per germline. The CDR3 is 15 residues long. The CDR3 is CASGGDRDSTGELFF. The CDR3 DNA follows: TGTGCCAGCGGCGGAGACAGGGATAGCACCGGGGAGCTGTTTTTT.

This clonotype was counted a single time. This could be a read error, since a much larger clone is one nucleotide away. The rearrangement uses TRBV2 and TRBJ2-2; TRBD1 is a possible D gene (6 bases). This CDR3 is 14 amino acids long. The germline V gene has CDR1 SNHLY and CDR2 FYNNEI. In DNA form, the CDR3 reads TGTGCCAGCACGTGGGGGCTTAACACCAGGGAGCTGTTTTTT. This translates into CASTWGLNTRELFF.

Only a few counts were recorded for this clonotype. This chain connects TRBV12-3 or TRBV12-4 to TRBJ2-3; 13 positions match TRBD2. This CDR3 is built from 16 residues. Trimming removed 5 bases from V and 7 bases from J; junction bases left unmatched: 9. CDR3: CASSSDPGLAGYTQYF. CDR3 sequence (DNA): TGTGCCAGCAGTAGTGACCCGGGACTAGCGGGGTATACGCAGTATTTT.